These 14 T cell receptor beta chains were sequenced from one sample in a study of blood T cell repertoires in COVID-19. Data came from immunoSEQ multiplex PCR; TCRdb stores just in-frame clones and leaves some out. The table includes about 270,000 clones, around 93% detected once. Specimen: PBMCs or T cells enriched from blood (not recorded which). The source is a man in his forties who had been exposed to COVID-19.

This chain connects TRBV7-2 to TRBJ2-5, with D tentatively TRBD1 (5 bases). V lost 1 base and J lost 5, with 14 bases in between. Germline V gene data show CDR1 as SGHTA and CDR2 as FQGNSA. The CDR3 is made up of 15 amino acids. The CDR3 here is CASSLGPQNRETQYF. The CDR3 nucleotides are TGTGCCAGCAGCTTAGGACCACAGAACAGGGAGACCCAGTACTTC.

The V gene is TRBV11-2, the J gene TRBJ2-5; D might be TRBD1 (6 bases). V was pared by 4 bases and J by 2 bases, with 17 bases between. This CDR3 is 16 amino acids long. Germline CDR1 reads SGHAT; CDR2 reads FQNNGV. CDR3 DNA sequence: TGTGCCAGCAGCTCAAGTTACCGACAGGTACAAGAGACCCAGTACTTC. It yields the protein CASSSSYRQVQETQYF.

The CDR3 DNA follows: TGTGCCAGCAGTGAGTCGGGGTCCTATGGCTACACCTTC. It is translated as CASSESGSYGYTF. The V and J genes are TRBV2 and TRBJ1-2; no firm D call. CDR1 and CDR2 from the germline V gene are SNHLY and FYNNEI. The V end was cut by 3 bases, the J end by 4 bases, with 9 bases between. The CDR3 is 13 amino acids.

This clone was recorded only once. In nucleotides, the CDR3 is TGTGCCAGCAGCGTAACTAGCGGGAGAAATGAGCAGTTCTTC. Its translation is CASSVTSGRNEQFF. This sequence joins TRBV11-2 and TRBJ2-1; TRBD2 agrees at 11 bases. CDR3 length: 14 amino acids. Germline V gives CDR1 SGHAT, CDR2 FQNNGV. After removal of 5 bases from V and 7 bases from J, the junction contained 4 bases not matched to a gene.

The chain uses TRBV7-9 and TRBJ1-4, with D unresolved. Germline CDR1 SEHNR, CDR2 FQNEAQ (reference sequence). V was trimmed by 5 bases and J by 3 bases, leaving 16 bases between them. The CDR3 is 16 residues long. The CDR3, as DNA: TGTGCCAGCAGCCCACAACACTATTCATCTAATGAAAAACTGTTTTTT. It yields the protein CASSPQHYSSNEKLFF. Drawing the rest from reference TRBV7-9 and TRBJ1-4, the complete variable domain is DTGVSQNPRHKITKRGQNVTFRCDPISEHNRLYWYRQTLGQGPEFLTYFQNEAQLEKSRLLSDRFSAERPKGSFSTLEIQRTEQGDSAMYLCASSPQHYSSNEKLFFGSGTQLSVL.

The V gene is TRBV30, the J gene TRBJ1-4; D may be TRBD1 (6 bases). Germline V gene data show CDR1 as GTSNPN and CDR2 as SVGIG (reference sequence). V was trimmed by 5 bases and J by 0 bases, leaving 13 bases between them. The CDR3 has 15 residues. The chain's CDR3 is CAWETGAATNEKLFF. The CDR3 nucleotides read TGTGCCTGGGAGACAGGCGCTGCAACTAATGAAAAACTGTTTTTT.

The chain uses TRBV18 and TRBJ2-3; tentative D call: TRBD2 (6 bases). CDR3 length: 16 residues. Looked up from germline, CDR1 is KGHSH and CDR2 is LQKENI. Trimming removed 0 bases from V and 0 bases from J, with 10 bases in between. The DNA for the CDR3 is TGTGCCAGCTCACCACCCGGGAGAACTAGCACAGATACGCAGTATTTT. As protein: CASSPPGRTSTDTQYF. Filled out from reference TRBV18 and TRBJ2-3, the complete variable domain reads NAGVMQNPRHLVRRRGQEARLRCSPMKGHSHVYWYRQLPEEGLKFMVYLQKENIIDESGMPKERFSAEFPKEGPSILRIQQVVRGDSAAYFCASSPPGRTSTDTQYFGPGTRLTVL.

This clone was observed once. The chain links TRBV7-3 to TRBJ1-1; a possible D gene is TRBD1 (5 bases). Germline CDR1 reads SGHTA; CDR2 reads FQGTGA. There are 13 residues in the CDR3. The V and J ends lost 3 bases and 6 bases respectively, with 11 bases between them. CDR3 in DNA: TGTGCCAGCAGCTTGACCAGACAGTCTGAAGCTTTCTTT. This encodes CASSLTRQSEAFF.

This chain links TRBV10-2 with TRBJ1-5; D is unresolved. Trimming removed 4 bases from V and 1 base from J, with 8 bases in between. The length of the CDR3 is 14 residues. The germline gives CDR1 WSHSY, CDR2 SAAADI. CDR3 nucleotides: TGCGCCAGCAGTGTGAGGGTGAGCAATCAGCCCCAGCATTTT. It translates to CASSVRVSNQPQHF.

This clone was counted once. DNA of the CDR3: TGTGCCAGCAGCTTAGGACAGGGGCTGGGCTCTGGGGCCAACGTCCTGACTTTC. Amino acids: CASSLGQGLGSGANVLTF. V usage is TRBV7-2 and J usage is TRBJ2-6, with 8 nucleotides matching TRBD1. Germline assignment: CDR1 SGHTA and CDR2 FQGNSA. The V gene end was trimmed by 1 base and the J gene end by 0 bases; junction bases not matched to a gene: 5. There are 18 residues in the CDR3.

This rearrangement joins TRBV6-5 to TRBJ2-7; tentative D call: TRBD1 (6 bases). The germline gives CDR1 MNHEY, CDR2 SVGAGI. Trimming took 8 bases from V and 3 from J, leaving 14 bases between them. The CDR3 is 13 amino acids. The CDR3: CASLMGAYYEQYF. CDR3 DNA: TGTGCCAGCTTGATGGGGGCATACTACGAGCAGTACTTC.

The CDR3 coding sequence is TGTGCCAGTAGCGGACACCGCTCTCTAAGCTCTGGAAACACCATATATTTT. Its translation is CASSGHRSLSSGNTIYF. V gene TRBV19 combines with J gene TRBJ1-3, with D tentatively TRBD1 (5 bases). V lost 6 bases, J lost 0 bases, and 18 bases lay in between. Germline V gene sequence: CDR1 LNHDA, CDR2 SQIVND (reference sequence). CDR3 length equals 17 residues. The full variable domain, rest sourced from reference TRBV19 and TRBJ1-3, is DGGITQSPKYLFRKEGQNVTLSCEQNLNHDAMYWYRQDPGQGLRLIYYSQIVNDFQKGDIAEGYSVSREKKESFPLTVTSAQKNPTAFYLCASSGHRSLSSGNTIYFGEGSWLTVV.

The genes are TRBV6-5 and TRBJ2-4, with 12 bases that match TRBD2. Germline lookup yields CDR1 MNHEY and CDR2 SVGAGI. The CDR3 contains 15 residues. The V and J ends lost 10 bases and 5 bases, in that order; junction bases with no gene match: 9. CDR3 protein: CATQPGLAGQNIQYF. The CDR3 region has the DNA TGTGCCACACAACCGGGACTAGCGGGTCAAAACATTCAGTACTTC.

This chain joins TRBV6-4 and TRBJ2-3; weak D call: TRBD2 (6 bases). Germline values: CDR1 MRHNA, CDR2 SNTAGT. CDR3 length: 14 residues. With 5 bases removed from V and 2 bases from J, the gap between germline ends came to 11 bases. In DNA, the CDR3 is TGTGCCAGCAGTTACGGGGGTGCCACAGATACGCAGTATTTT. Protein product: CASSYGGATDTQYF.